This T cell receptor (beta chain) was recovered during a study of cytomegalovirus exposure and HLA in healthy donors. Overall study findings and caveats: The authors considered a cluster of highly shared sequence variants likely to be a sequencing artifact. Most subjects' HLA-A and HLA-B alleles were reportedly predicted from TCR beta sequences.

Note on this clone: Its antigen is unknown.

CDR3 size: 15 residues. After removal of 4 bases from V and 5 bases from J, the junction contained 7 bases not matched to a gene. Germline V gene data show CDR1 as MDHEN and CDR2 as SYDVKM. Primers included in the PCR were 60 Vbeta and 13 Jbeta primers. Profiling relied on immunoSEQ multiplex PCR, and the TCRdb table lists in-frame clones only, not all of them. The data hold 90,000 to 120,000 clones, with more than 60% observed a single time. The sample comprised PBMCs. The rearrangement links TRBV28 to TRBJ2-1; 8 bases align to TRBD2. The clonotype comes from a woman under 30 in good health and CMV-seropositive. In DNA, the CDR3 is TGTGCCAGCAGTTCATCAAGTAGCGGGAACAATGAGCAGTTCTTC. This codes for CASSSSSSGNNEQFF. The full variable domain, rest sourced from reference TRBV28 and TRBJ2-1, is DVKVTQSSRYLVKRTGEKVFLECVQDMDHENMFWYRQDPGLGLRLIYFSYDVKMKEKGDIPEGYSVSREKKERFSLILESASTNQTSMYLCASSSSSSGNNEQFFGPGTRLTVL.